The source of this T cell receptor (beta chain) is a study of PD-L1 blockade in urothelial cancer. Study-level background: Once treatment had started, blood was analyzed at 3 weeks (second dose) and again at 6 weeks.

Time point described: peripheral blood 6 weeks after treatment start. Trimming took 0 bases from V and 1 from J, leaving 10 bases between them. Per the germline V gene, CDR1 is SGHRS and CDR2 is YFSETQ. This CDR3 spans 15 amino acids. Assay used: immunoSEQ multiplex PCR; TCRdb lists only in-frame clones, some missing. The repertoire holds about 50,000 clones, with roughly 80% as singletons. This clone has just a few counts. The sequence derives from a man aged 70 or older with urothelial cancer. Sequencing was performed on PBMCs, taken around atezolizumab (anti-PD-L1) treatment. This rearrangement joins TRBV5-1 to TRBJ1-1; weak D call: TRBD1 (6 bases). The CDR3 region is CASSLEGVANTEAFF. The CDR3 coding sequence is TGCGCCAGCAGCTTGGAGGGGGTGGCGAACACTGAAGCTTTCTTT.